This T cell receptor beta chain was profiled in a study of shared clonotypes between healthy human individuals. Study-wide points: Limited genetic and exposure-history diversity came from having few donors. Despite large depth, sorted-subset datasets appeared incompletely sequenced.

Losses at the gene ends were 4 bases for V and 1 base for J; bases not matched to a gene: 19. CDR3 length: 19 amino acids. In germline, CDR1 is MGHRA, CDR2 YSYEKL. In the case of this clone: The target antigen is unknown.

The CD4+ fraction was divided into a CD45RA+ naive subset and a CD45RA-negative memory subset. Only in-frame clones appear in the TCRdb table, and some are missing; sequencing was by immunoSEQ multiplex PCR. The sample holds 1,100,000 or so clones; around 78% are singletons and the top ten take approximately 0.5%. The V gene is TRBV4-1, the J gene TRBJ2-7; TRBD2 matches 7 bases. Sequencing was performed on memory CD4+ T cells from PBMCs. Subset: CD45RA-negative fraction. This sequence was found in a man between 18 and 29 years old in good health. Some clones in this sample may be carry-over from other donors' samples. The DNA of the CDR3 is TGCGCCAGCAGCCGAAAGGATGAGGGGCGGGCGGGGGTTTCCTACGAGCAGTACTTC. It specifies CASSRKDEGRAGVSYEQYF.